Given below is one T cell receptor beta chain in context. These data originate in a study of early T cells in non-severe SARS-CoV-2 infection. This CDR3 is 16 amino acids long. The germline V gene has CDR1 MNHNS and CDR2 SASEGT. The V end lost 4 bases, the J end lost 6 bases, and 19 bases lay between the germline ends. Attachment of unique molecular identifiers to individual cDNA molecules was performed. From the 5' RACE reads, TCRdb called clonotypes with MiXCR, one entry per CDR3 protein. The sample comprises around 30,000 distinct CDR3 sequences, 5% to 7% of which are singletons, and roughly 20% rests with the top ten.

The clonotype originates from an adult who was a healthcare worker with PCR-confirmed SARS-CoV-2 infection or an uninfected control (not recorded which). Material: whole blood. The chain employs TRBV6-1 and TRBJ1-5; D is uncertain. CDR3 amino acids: CASSGVGSRRAQPQHF. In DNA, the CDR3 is TGTGCCAGCAGTGGAGTGGGTTCTCGGCGGGCTCAGCCCCAGCATTTT.